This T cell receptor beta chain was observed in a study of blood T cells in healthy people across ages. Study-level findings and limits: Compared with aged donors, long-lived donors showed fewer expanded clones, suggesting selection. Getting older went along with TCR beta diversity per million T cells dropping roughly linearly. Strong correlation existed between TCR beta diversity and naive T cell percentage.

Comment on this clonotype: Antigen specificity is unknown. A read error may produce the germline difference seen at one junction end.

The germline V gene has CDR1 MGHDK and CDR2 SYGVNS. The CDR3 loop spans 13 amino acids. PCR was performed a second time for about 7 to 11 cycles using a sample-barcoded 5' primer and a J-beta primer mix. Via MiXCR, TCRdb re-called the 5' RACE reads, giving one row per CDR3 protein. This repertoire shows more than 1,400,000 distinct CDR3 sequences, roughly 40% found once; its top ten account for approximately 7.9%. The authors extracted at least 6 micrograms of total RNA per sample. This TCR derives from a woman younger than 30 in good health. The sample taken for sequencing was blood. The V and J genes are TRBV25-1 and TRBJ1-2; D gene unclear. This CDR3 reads CASSDEQSYGYTF. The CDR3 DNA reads TGTGCTAGCAGTGACGAACAATCCTATGGCTACACCTTC.